One and the same sample provided the 9 T cell receptor beta chains below, sequenced in a study of T cells after yellow fever vaccination. One entry per CDR3 protein results from TCRdb running MiXCR on the 5' RACE reads. The sample has about 360,000 distinct CDR3 sequences; about 6% are singletons. The starting material was PBMCs, obtained 5 days after the yellow fever booster vaccination. Receptors were obtained from a man aged 30 to 39 who received the YFV17D yellow fever vaccine.

In this sample, this clonotype turned up many times. This chain joins TRBV4-3 and TRBJ2-3; D might be TRBD2 (6 bases). Trimming pared 0 bases from V and 5 bases from J, leaving 12 bases between. CDR1 LGHNA and CDR2 YSLEER come from the germline V gene. The CDR3 length is 15 residues. The CDR3 DNA sequence: TGCGCCAGCAGCCAAGACCTAGCGAGGGGAGATACGCAGTATTTT. Its protein is CASSQDLARGDTQYF.

This clonotype was counted between two and nine times. CDR3 sequence: CASSVAVVGKTGELFF. The CDR3 DNA reads as TGTGCCAGCAGCGTAGCCGTCGTGGGGAAAACCGGGGAGCTGTTTTTT. The chain recombines TRBV9 with TRBJ2-2; no clear D. With 0 bases removed from V and 5 bases from J, the gap between germline ends came to 14 bases. The CDR3 consists of 16 residues. Germline V lookup: CDR1 SGDLS, CDR2 YYNGEE. Drawing the rest from reference TRBV9 and TRBJ2-2, the complete variable domain is DSGVTQTPKHLITATGQRVTLRCSPRSGDLSVYWYQQSLDQGLQFLIQYYNGEERAKGNILERFSAQQFPDLHSELNLSSLELGDSALYFCASSVAVVGKTGELFFGEGSRLTVL.

In this sample, this clonotype turned up a few times. The gene calls are TRBV6-5 and TRBJ1-3; D uncertain. This CDR3 comprises 13 residues. In germline, CDR1 is MNHEY, CDR2 SVGAGI. The germline V and J ends were trimmed by 2 bases and 4 bases, with 6 bases remaining between them. The CDR3: CASSYLGGNTIYF. For the CDR3, the DNA is TGTGCCAGCAGTTACCTGGGCGGAAACACCATATATTTT.

The rearrangement joins TRBV28 to TRBJ2-3, with a tentative D call TRBD2 (5 bases). The CDR3 sequence is 13 residues long. Trimming pared 3 bases from V and 4 bases from J, leaving 8 bases between. Germline assignment: CDR1 MDHEN and CDR2 SYDVKM. This CDR3 is CASSLRAPDTQYF. In DNA form, the CDR3 reads TGTGCCAGCAGTTTGAGGGCCCCAGATACGCAGTATTTT.

Concerning this clonotype: A read error may account for a junction end that differs from germline. J is TRBJ2-1 and V is TRBV20-1; TRBD1 agrees at 7 bases. CDR3 length equals 16 residues. CDR1 is DFQATT and CDR2 is SNEGSKA in the germline V gene (reference sequence). The chain's CDR3 is CCARKRGLIAYNEQFF. The CDR3 coding sequence is TGCTGTGCTAGAAAAAGGGGGCTTATCGCCTACAATGAGCAGTTCTTC.

The sample holds many counts of this clonotype. The chain uses TRBV9 and TRBJ2-1; 10 nucleotides agree with TRBD2. CDR1 is SGDLS and CDR2 is YYNGEE in the germline V gene. V gave up 2 bases and J gave up 7 bases; unmatched junction bases: 9. The CDR3 has 16 residues. DNA for the CDR3: TGTGCCAGCAGCGTCACCGGGGGGACTAGCGCGAATGAGCAGTTCTTC. It codes for CASSVTGGTSANEQFF.

This clonotype was recorded at least ten times. This chain joins TRBV3-1 and TRBJ1-1; 7 positions match TRBD1. Trimming at V came to 4 bases and at J to 9 bases, leaving 5 bases not matched to a gene. CDR3 length equals 12 residues. The germline V gene has CDR1 LGHDT and CDR2 YNNKEL (reference sequence). CDR3 sequence: CASSPGTAKAFF. The CDR3 DNA reads TGTGCCAGCAGCCCGGGGACAGCCAAAGCTTTCTTT.

The chain couples TRBV18 to TRBJ2-1; 14 bases align to TRBD2. This CDR3 comprises 14 residues. Germline CDR1 reads KGHSH; CDR2 reads LQKENI. V was pared by 8 bases and J by 5 bases, with 2 bases of the junction left unmatched. The CDR3 reads CASGLAGGNNEQFF. The CDR3 region has the DNA TGTGCCAGCGGACTAGCGGGAGGAAACAATGAGCAGTTCTTC. The whole variable domain, filled in from reference TRBV18 and TRBJ2-1, reads NAGVMQNPRHLVRRRGQEARLRCSPMKGHSHVYWYRQLPEEGLKFMVYLQKENIIDESGMPKERFSAEFPKEGPSILRIQQVVRGDSAAYFCASGLAGGNNEQFFGPGTRLTVL.

In its sample, this clonotype was seen many times. This sequence joins TRBV4-2 and TRBJ2-7; 15 nucleotides match TRBD2. Germline lookup yields CDR1 LGHNA and CDR2 YNFKEQ. CDR3 length: 17 amino acids. Trimming cost V 4 bases and J 0 bases; bases outside gene matches: 4. The CDR3 nucleotides read TGTGCCAGCAGCCTTGGGACTAGCGGGGGGAGCTCCTACGAGCAGTACTTC. It codes for CASSLGTSGGSSYEQYF.